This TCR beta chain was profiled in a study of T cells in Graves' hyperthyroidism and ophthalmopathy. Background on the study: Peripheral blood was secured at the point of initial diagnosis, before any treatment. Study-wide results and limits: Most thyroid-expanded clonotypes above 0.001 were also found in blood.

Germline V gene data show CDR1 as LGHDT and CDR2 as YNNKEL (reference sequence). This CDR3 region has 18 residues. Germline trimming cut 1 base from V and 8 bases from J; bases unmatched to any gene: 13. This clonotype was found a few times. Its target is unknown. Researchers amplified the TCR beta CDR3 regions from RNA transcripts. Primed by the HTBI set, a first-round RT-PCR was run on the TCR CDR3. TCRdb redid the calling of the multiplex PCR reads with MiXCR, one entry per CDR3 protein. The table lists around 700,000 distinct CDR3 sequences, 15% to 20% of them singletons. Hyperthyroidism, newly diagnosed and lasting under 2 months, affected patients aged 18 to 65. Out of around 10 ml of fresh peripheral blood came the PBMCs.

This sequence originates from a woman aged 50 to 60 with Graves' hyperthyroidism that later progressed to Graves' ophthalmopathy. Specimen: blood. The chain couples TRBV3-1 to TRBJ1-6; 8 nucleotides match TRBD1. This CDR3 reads CASSQAERDRPDYSPLHF. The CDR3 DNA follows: TGTGCCAGCAGCCAAGCTGAGCGGGACAGGCCCGACTATTCACCCCTCCACTTT.